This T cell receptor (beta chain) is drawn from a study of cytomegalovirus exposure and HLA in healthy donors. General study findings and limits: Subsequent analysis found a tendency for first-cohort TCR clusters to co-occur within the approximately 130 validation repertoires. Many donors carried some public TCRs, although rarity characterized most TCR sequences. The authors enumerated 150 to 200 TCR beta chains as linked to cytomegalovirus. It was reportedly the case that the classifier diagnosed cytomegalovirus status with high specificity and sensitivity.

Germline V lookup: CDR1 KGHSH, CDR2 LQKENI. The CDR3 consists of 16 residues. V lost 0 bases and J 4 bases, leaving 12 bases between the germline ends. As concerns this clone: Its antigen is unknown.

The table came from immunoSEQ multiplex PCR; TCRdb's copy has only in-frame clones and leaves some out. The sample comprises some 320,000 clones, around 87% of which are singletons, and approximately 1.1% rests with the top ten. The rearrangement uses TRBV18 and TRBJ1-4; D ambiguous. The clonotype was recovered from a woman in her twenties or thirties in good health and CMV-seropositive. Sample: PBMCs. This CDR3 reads CASSPPRGRLNEKLFF. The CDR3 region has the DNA TGTGCCAGCTCACCACCCCGAGGTAGACTTAATGAAAAACTGTTTTTT.